Following are 31 T cell receptor beta chains from one sample sequenced in a study of tissue T cells after allogeneic stem cell transplantation. Clones were sequenced by immunoSEQ multiplex PCR, and TCRdb holds only the in-frame ones, with some missing. Counted here are several thousand clones, approximately 29% occurring once; the ten biggest clones make up 8.9%. Sample time point: mouse harvest day 14 after allogeneic transplant. Tail vein injection delivered 10^7 T-cell-depleted bone marrow cells and 10^6 splenic CD5+ T cells. Sequencing was carried out using skin. The receptors were sampled from a female BALB/c mouse given C57BL/6 T cells with graft-versus-host disease after an allogeneic hematopoietic cell transplant.

This clone was detected a few times. Any gene name here is a mouse gene name. Read data end 1 residue before the CDR3 end; the end is taken from the germline J gene. The V call is TRBV15, the J call TRBJ2-3; D unresolved. CDR1 is SGHND, CDR2 FRSKSL, per germline. The length of the CDR3 is 15 residues. V lost 3 bases, J lost 0 bases, and 10 bases lay in between. CDR3 amino acids: CASSLASSSAETLYF. The DNA read from the CDR3 is TGTGCCAGCAGTTTGGCCTCCTCTAGTGCAGAAACGCTGTAT.

On this clone itself: Gene names denote mouse genes. The read terminates 1 residue before the CDR3 end, so the remaining end is supplied by the germline J gene. Within the sample, other DNA sequences also encode this same CDR3. The chain has TRBV26 and TRBJ2-5; D may be TRBD1 (6 bases). The germline V gene encodes CDR1 KGHPV and CDR2 FQNQEV (reference sequence). The V and J ends lost 2 bases and 2 bases respectively, with 8 bases between them. The length of the CDR3 is 14 residues. The CDR3 bases that were read are TGTGCCAGCAGTCTGGGGACATTCCAAGACACCCAGTAC. As protein: CASSLGTFQDTQY. The whole CDR3 sequence reads CASSLGTFQDTQYF.

A note on this clone: Mouse names are used for the genes. The sequence runs out 1 residue before the end of the CDR3; the remainder is reconstructed from the germline J gene. V usage is TRBV15 and J usage is TRBJ2-2; TRBD1 matches at 12 bases. The CDR3 runs 15 residues. Losses at the gene ends were 7 bases for V and 2 bases for J; bases not matched to a gene: 2. Per germline, CDR1 SGHND and CDR2 FRSKSL. CDR3 sequence reads: CASTGTGGNTGQLYF. The sequenced part of the CDR3 DNA is TGTGCCAGCACCGGGACAGGGGGCAACACCGGGCAGCTCTAC.

By share of the sample, this clone is medium-sized. The gene names given are mouse names. The sequenced part of the CDR3 DNA is TGCTCCAGCAGTCAAAATGAACAGTAC. As protein: CSSSQNEQY. The whole CDR3 protein reads CSSSQNEQYF. This sequence joins TRBV23 and TRBJ2-7. The read falls 1 residue short of the CDR3 end, and the missing part is taken from the germline J gene. The CDR3 is made up of 10 amino acids. CDR1 is KGHTA, CDR2 FQNQQP, per germline.

In this sample, this clone turned up a few times. Genes and germline come from the mouse. The read stops 1 residue short of the end of the CDR3; the missing end is completed from the germline J gene. The V gene is TRBV12-2, the J gene TRBJ2-5; TRBD2 matches at 8 bases. Germline V lookup: CDR1 SGHLS, CDR2 HYDKME. CDR3 length: 13 residues. Trimming removed 1 base from V and 6 bases from J; junction bases left unmatched: 2. The sequenced part of the CDR3 DNA is TGTGCCAGCTCTCTATGGGGGGGTGACACCCAGTAC. Translation: CASSLWGGDTQY. The entire CDR3 sequence reads CASSLWGGDTQYF.

This clone was seen a few times. Genes and germline are mouse. The read is 1 residue too short to cover the CDR3 end, so that end is filled in from the germline J gene. This rearrangement joins TRBV3 to TRBJ1-3, with D perhaps matching TRBD1 (6 bases). The ends were cut back, 5 bases at V and 2 bases at J, with 10 bases in the middle. The CDR3 sequence is 14 residues long. The germline V gene has CDR1 SNHLY and CDR2 FYNGKV (reference sequence). The sequenced part of the CDR3 DNA is TGTGCCAGCAGCCTCAGGGGTCCTGGAAATACGCTCTAT. Translating it yields CASSLRGPGNTLY. The entire CDR3 protein reads CASSLRGPGNTLYF.

This clone is medium-sized by share. Gene names are the mouse ones. CDR3 sequence: CASSPGRGGNTLYF. The part of the CDR3 DNA that was read is TGTGCCAGCAGTCCGGGCAGGGGCGGAAATACGCTCTAT. The V call is TRBV26, the J call TRBJ1-3, with TRBD1 as a possible D gene (6 bases). The read ends 1 residue shy of where the CDR3 ends; the end is completed using the germline J gene. With 4 bases removed from V and 4 bases from J, the gap between germline ends came to 11 bases. This CDR3 is built from 14 residues. CDR1 KGHPV and CDR2 FQNQEV come from the germline V gene (reference sequence).

About this clone itself: A much bigger clone sits one base away, suggesting this may be a read error. The gene symbols are mouse symbols. The read halts 1 residue ahead of the CDR3 end, with the missing end drawn from the germline J gene. The rearrangement uses TRBV26 and TRBJ1-4, with TRBD1 as a possible D gene (5 bases). Germline assignment: CDR1 KGHPV and CDR2 FQNQEV (reference sequence). V lost 0 bases and J lost 7, with 9 bases in between. This CDR3 spans 14 amino acids. Incomplete CDR3 DNA: TGTGCCAGCAGTCTGTCCCCCAGGGCCGAAAGATTATTT. Residues: CASSLSPRAERLF. The whole CDR3 protein is CASSLSPRAERLFF.

Regarding this clone: All gene names here are mouse names. The missing CDR3 end, 1 residue past where the read stops, is filled in from the germline J gene. This rearrangement joins TRBV16 to TRBJ2-2; D gene ambiguous. This CDR3 region has 13 residues. Germline CDR1 reads SGHSA; CDR2 reads FRNQAP. The ends were cut back, 0 bases at V and 4 bases at J, with 3 bases in the middle. CDR3 protein: CASSLEGTGQLYF. The part of the CDR3 DNA that was read is TGTGCAAGCAGCTTAGAAGGCACCGGGCAGCTCTAC.

This clone qualifies as large. Gene names are the mouse ones. The observed sequence ends 1 residue before the CDR3 terminus, with the missing tail filled in from the germline J gene. The gene calls are TRBV26 and TRBJ1-5; the match to TRBD1 covers 7 bases. This CDR3 is 15 amino acids long. CDR1 and CDR2 (germline): KGHPV, FQNQEV (reference sequence). Trimming took 6 bases from V and 2 from J; bases not matched to a gene: 7. CDR3 bases read: TGTGCCAGCAGCTTGCGACAGGGCCACAACCAGGCTCCGCTT. This sequence encodes CASSLRQGHNQAPL. The entire CDR3 reads CASSLRQGHNQAPLF.

This clone ranks as medium-sized. The gene symbols are mouse symbols. The observed sequence ends 1 residue before the CDR3 terminus, with the missing tail filled in from the germline J gene. The V and J genes are TRBV13-2 and TRBJ2-7, with 9 bases aligning to TRBD1. The CDR3 covers 12 residues. J gave up 7 bases and V 5 bases, and 4 bases lay outside the gene matches. Germline values: CDR1 NNHNN, CDR2 SYGAGS (reference sequence). The CDR3: CASGGQGGEQYF. CDR3 bases read: TGTGCCAGCGGGGGACAGGGAGGGGAACAGTAC.

About this clone itself: Mouse names are used for the genes. The read terminates 1 residue before the CDR3 end, so the remaining end is supplied by the germline J gene. J is TRBJ1-2 and V is TRBV26; 8 bases line up with TRBD1. V gave up 2 bases and J gave up 4 bases; unmatched junction bases: 3. Per germline, CDR1 KGHPV and CDR2 FQNQEV (reference sequence). The CDR3 contains 14 residues. The sequenced CDR3 bases are TGTGCCAGCAGTCTGCAGGGGGCAGGCTCCGACTACACC. Its protein product is CASSLQGAGSDYT. Given in full, the CDR3 is CASSLQGAGSDYTF. The complete variable domain, with remaining parts taken from reference TRBV26 and TRBJ1-2, reads NSKVIQTPRYLVKGQGQKAKMRCIPEKGHPVVFWYQQNKNNEFKFLINFQNQEVLQQIDMTEKRFSAECPSNSPCSLEIQSSEAGDSALYLCASSLQGAGSDYTFGSGTRLLVI.

About this clone: The gene symbols are mouse symbols. With the read ending 1 residue before the CDR3 end, the germline J gene is used to fill in that end. The chain has TRBV26 and TRBJ1-6; TRBD1 is a possible D gene (5 bases). TRBJ1-6 is treated as an ORF (open reading frame) with a function not yet certain. V lost 3 bases and J lost 8, with 11 bases in between. Germline CDR1 KGHPV, CDR2 FQNQEV (reference sequence). This CDR3 contains 14 residues. CDR3 amino acids: CASSLEGADSPLYF. Incomplete CDR3 DNA: TGTGCCAGCAGTCTAGAAGGGGCTGATTCGCCCCTCTAC.

Details on this clone: These gene names are mouse names. The read is 1 residue too short to cover the CDR3 end, so that end is filled in from the germline J gene. This chain joins TRBV13-3 and TRBJ1-1; TRBD1 aligns across 7 bases. The CDR3 runs 13 residues. The V gene end was trimmed by 2 bases and the J gene end by 4 bases; junction bases not matched to a gene: 2. Germline loops: CDR1 NNHDY, CDR2 SYVADS. The CDR3 loop is CASSERGRTEVFF. The DNA read from the CDR3 is TGTGCCAGCAGTGAAAGGGGGCGCACAGAAGTCTTC.

In its sample, this clone ranks as medium-sized. Mouse names are used for the genes. The observed sequence ends 1 residue before the CDR3 terminus, with the missing tail filled in from the germline J gene. The chain recombines TRBV12-1 with TRBJ2-7; 8 bases are shared with TRBD2. Germline-derived CDR1 and CDR2 are SGHSN and HYEKVE. V was clipped by 2 bases and J by 6 bases; unmatched bases: 2. CDR3 length: 12 amino acids. This chain's CDR3 is CASSPTGVEQYF. The covered CDR3 bases are TGTGCCAGCTCTCCGACTGGGGTTGAACAGTAC.

On this clone: Mouse germline and gene names are used. Read data end 1 residue before the CDR3 end; the end is taken from the germline J gene. The V gene is TRBV12-2, the J gene TRBJ2-7; D not resolved. V was trimmed by 0 bases and J by 2 bases, leaving 4 bases between them. The CDR3 runs 12 residues. The V gene's germline CDR1 is SGHLS and CDR2 HYDKME. This chain's CDR3 is CASSLGTYEQYF. The CDR3 DNA, read in part, is TGTGCCAGCTCTCTCGGCACCTATGAACAGTAC.

This clone is large in the sample. The genes are named according to mouse. The read ends 1 residue before the CDR3 terminus; that terminus is restored from the germline J gene. The rearrangement joins TRBV19 to TRBJ1-5; a weak D match, TRBD1 (6 bases). The CDR3 sequence is 14 residues long. Germline CDR1 is FNHDT and CDR2 is SITEND (reference sequence). V was pared by 2 bases and J by 2 bases, with 8 bases between. CDR3 sequence: CASSMGHHNQAPLF. The sequenced CDR3 bases are TGTGCCAGCAGTATGGGACACCACAACCAGGCTCCGCTT.

About this clone: Germline and genes: mouse. Incomplete CDR3 DNA: TGTGCCAGCAGTCCGGACAGGGTTGGAAATACGCTCTAT. Protein sequence: CASSPDRVGNTLY. The full CDR3 protein is CASSPDRVGNTLYF. V usage is TRBV26 and J usage is TRBJ1-3, with 8 bases aligning to TRBD1. The read gets to within 1 residue of the CDR3 end, and the germline J gene fills in the rest. Looked up from germline, CDR1 is KGHPV and CDR2 is FQNQEV (reference sequence). The junction had 2 bases not matched to a gene; V was cut back by 4 bases and J by 3 bases. The CDR3 is made up of 14 amino acids.

In this sample, this clone turned up a few times. Gene names are mouse gene names. The read terminates 1 residue before the CDR3 end, so the remaining end is supplied by the germline J gene. The gene calls are TRBV26 and TRBJ2-5; 8 nucleotides match TRBD1. Germline CDR1 reads KGHPV; CDR2 reads FQNQEV (reference sequence). The V gene end was trimmed by 4 bases and the J gene end by 6 bases; junction bases not matched to a gene: 6. The CDR3 spans 14 residues. The CDR3 sequence is CASSPTGEGDTQYF. The CDR3 bases that were read are TGTGCCAGCAGTCCGACAGGGGAGGGGGACACCCAGTAC.

Worth noting for this clone: Gene names refer to mouse genes. The read ends 1 residue shy of where the CDR3 ends; the end is completed using the germline J gene. This chain uses TRBV29 with TRBJ1-4; 7 bases are shared with TRBD1. The ends lost 5 bases at V and 2 bases at J; junction bases unmatched: 5. Germline lookup yields CDR1 MSHET and CDR2 SYDVDS. The CDR3 has 15 residues. The CDR3 protein is CASSKGDRSNERLFF. Incomplete CDR3 DNA: TGTGCTAGCAGTAAGGGGGACAGATCCAACGAAAGATTATTT.

This clone is deemed medium-sized (0.01 to 0.1%). The gene names here belong to mouse. The CDR3 sequence is CASSLQISNERLFF. The covered CDR3 bases are TGTGCAAGCAGCTTGCAGATTTCCAACGAAAGATTATTT. This rearrangement joins TRBV16 to TRBJ1-4; D is unresolved. From the germline J gene comes the end of the CDR3, since the read stops 1 residue before it. The V end lost 3 bases, the J end lost 0 bases, and 5 bases lay between the germline ends. The CDR3 consists of 14 residues. CDR1 is SGHSA and CDR2 is FRNQAP in the germline V gene.

The table lists this clone with a few counts. Each gene name is a mouse one. From the germline J gene comes the end of the CDR3, since the read stops 1 residue before it. The gene calls are TRBV26 and TRBJ1-3; TRBD1 is a possible D gene (5 bases). The CDR3 sequence is 14 residues long. Trimming cost V 2 bases and J 0 bases, with 5 bases left between them. Germline V gene lookup returns CDR1 KGHPV and CDR2 FQNQEV (reference sequence). The DNA read from the CDR3 is TGTGCCAGCAGTCTGACAGGTTCTGGAAATACGCTCTAT. Translation: CASSLTGSGNTLY. The complete CDR3 sequence is CASSLTGSGNTLYF.

A note on this clone: Gene names and germline refer to mouse. The read falls 1 residue short of the CDR3 end, and the missing part is taken from the germline J gene. The V call is TRBV3, the J call TRBJ2-1, with D perhaps TRBD1 or TRBD2 (5 bases each). Germline loops: CDR1 SNHLY, CDR2 FYNGKV (reference sequence). The CDR3 spans 14 residues. Trimming stripped 3 bases from V and 3 bases from J, with 9 bases between. Partial CDR3 DNA: TGTGCCAGCAGCTTTGGGGCGGGCTATGCTGAGCAGTTC. As protein: CASSFGAGYAEQF. The complete CDR3 sequence is CASSFGAGYAEQFF.

There are a few counts of this clone. Genes and germline are mouse. The read ends 1 residue early relative to the CDR3; the germline J gene fills the gap. Within the sample, other DNA sequences also encode this same CDR3. The V call is TRBV3, the J call TRBJ2-2, with 10 bases that match TRBD2. This CDR3 is built from 16 residues. Germline trimming cut 5 bases from V and 3 bases from J; bases unmatched to any gene: 6. CDR1 is SNHLY and CDR2 is FYNGKV in the germline V gene (reference sequence). The chain's CDR3 is CASSTLGGRHTGQLYF. The part of the CDR3 DNA that was read is TGTGCCAGCAGCACTCTGGGGGGGCGCCACACCGGGCAGCTCTAC. The full variable domain, its missing parts supplied by reference TRBV3 and TRBJ2-2, is GPKVLQIPSHQIIDMGQMVTLNCDPVSNHLYFYWYKQILGQQMEFLVNFYNGKVMEKSKLFKDQFSVERPDGSYFTLKIQPTALEDSAVYFCASSTLGGRHTGQLYFGEGSKLTVL.

This clone is medium-sized in the sample. Mouse gene names and germline throughout. The read finishes 1 residue shy of the CDR3 end, and the germline J gene is used to complete it. The chain recombines TRBV4 with TRBJ2-7; 8 nucleotides align to TRBD2. The CDR3 is 11 amino acids. Germline V lookup: CDR1 LGHDT, CDR2 YNNKQL (reference sequence). V lost 9 bases, J lost 6 bases, and 4 bases stayed unmatched. The covered CDR3 bases are TGTGCCAGGGGGGGGCGCGTTGAACAGTAC. Its translation: CARGGRVEQY. The CDR3 in full is CARGGRVEQYF.

This clone is labeled large. Gene names and germline match the mouse. The CDR3 end lies 1 residue beyond the end of the read and is filled in from the germline J gene. This chain uses TRBV15 with TRBJ2-7; a weak D match, TRBD2 (6 bases). The CDR3 runs 13 residues. Trimming removed 3 bases at V and 4 bases at J, with 10 bases between. The germline V gene encodes CDR1 SGHND and CDR2 FRSKSL. CDR3 DNA, as far as it was read: TGTGCCAGCAGTTTTGGCTGGGGTTATGAACAGTAC. Its protein is CASSFGWGYEQY. The entire CDR3 is CASSFGWGYEQYF.

In this sample, this clone turned up a few times. Gene labels here are mouse ones. The read is 1 residue too short to cover the CDR3 end, so that end is filled in from the germline J gene. The V call is TRBV26, the J call TRBJ2-5; D unresolved. The CDR3 runs 14 residues. Trimming shortened V by 4 bases and J by 0 bases, and 8 bases separated the two germline ends. Germline CDR1 reads KGHPV; CDR2 reads FQNQEV (reference sequence). The CDR3: CASSPHRNQDTQYF. CDR3 DNA, as far as it was read: TGTGCCAGCAGTCCGCACAGAAACCAAGACACCCAGTAC. Full variable domain (remainder filled in from reference TRBV26 and TRBJ2-5): NSKVIQTPRYLVKGQGQKAKMRCIPEKGHPVVFWYQQNKNNEFKFLINFQNQEVLQQIDMTEKRFSAECPSNSPCSLEIQSSEAGDSALYLCASSPHRNQDTQYFGPGTRLLVL.

This clone was seen a few times. Germline and genes here are mouse. Sequencing ends 1 residue short of the CDR3 end; the germline J gene provides the rest. V usage is TRBV26 and J usage is TRBJ2-5; D unresolved. The CDR3 is made up of 14 amino acids. Germline V lookup: CDR1 KGHPV, CDR2 FQNQEV (reference sequence). Trimming left V 2 bases short and J 3 bases short, with 9 bases between. CDR3 sequence: CASSLRVRQDTQYF. The CDR3 DNA, read in part, is TGTGCCAGCAGTCTGAGGGTGAGGCAAGACACCCAGTAC.

This clone was picked up one time. Genes and germline are mouse. The sequenced fragment ends 1 residue before the CDR3 boundary, so the rest is inferred from the germline J gene. The gene calls are TRBV26 and TRBJ2-5; D is perhaps TRBD2 (6 bases). The CDR3 runs to 13 residues. Germline loops: CDR1 KGHPV, CDR2 FQNQEV (reference sequence). Trimming pared 4 bases from V and 1 base from J, leaving 6 bases between. The covered CDR3 bases are TGTGCCAGCAGTCGGGGGGACCAAGACACCCAGTAC. It specifies CASSRGDQDTQY. The entire CDR3 protein reads CASSRGDQDTQYF.

Note on this clone: Germline and genes here are mouse. The read is 1 residue too short to cover the CDR3 end, so that end is filled in from the germline J gene. V is TRBV13-3 and J is TRBJ2-7; D uncertain. Germline CDR1 and CDR2: NNHDY and SYVADS. The CDR3 is 12 amino acids. Trimming left V 7 bases short and J 0 bases short, with 8 bases between. CDR3 region: CASGRSSYEQYF. CDR3 DNA, as far as it was read: TGTGCCAGCGGGCGAAGCTCCTATGAACAGTAC.

A few counts support this clone. Gene names are mouse gene names. The read gets to within 1 residue of the CDR3 end, and the germline J gene fills in the rest. This chain joins TRBV1 and TRBJ2-1; TRBD2 agrees at 9 bases. With V trimmed by 3 bases and J by 7 bases, 4 bases remained unmatched. The CDR3 consists of 14 residues. From germline, CDR1 is NSQYPW and CDR2 LRSPGD (reference sequence). CDR3 DNA, as far as it was read: TGCACCTGCAGTGCCGACTGGGGGAGCGCTGAGCAGTTC. As protein: CTCSADWGSAEQF. The whole CDR3 is CTCSADWGSAEQFF.